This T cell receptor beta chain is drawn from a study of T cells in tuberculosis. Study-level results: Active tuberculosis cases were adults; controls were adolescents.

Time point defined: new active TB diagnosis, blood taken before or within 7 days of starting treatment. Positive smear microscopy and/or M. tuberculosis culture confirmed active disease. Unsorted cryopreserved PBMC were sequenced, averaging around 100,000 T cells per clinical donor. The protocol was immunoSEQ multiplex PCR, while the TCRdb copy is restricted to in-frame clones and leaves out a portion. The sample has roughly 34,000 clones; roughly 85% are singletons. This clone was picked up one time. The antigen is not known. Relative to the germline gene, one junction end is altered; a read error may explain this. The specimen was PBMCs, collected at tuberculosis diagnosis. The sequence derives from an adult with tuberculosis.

DNA of the CDR3: TGTGCTAGCAGCCTAGGGAGGGATTCACCCCTCCACTTT. Residues: CASSLGRDSPLHF. V usage is TRBV7-7 and J usage is TRBJ1-6, with D unclear. This CDR3 region has 13 residues. Germline V gene data show CDR1 as SSHAT and CDR2 as FNYEAQ (reference sequence).